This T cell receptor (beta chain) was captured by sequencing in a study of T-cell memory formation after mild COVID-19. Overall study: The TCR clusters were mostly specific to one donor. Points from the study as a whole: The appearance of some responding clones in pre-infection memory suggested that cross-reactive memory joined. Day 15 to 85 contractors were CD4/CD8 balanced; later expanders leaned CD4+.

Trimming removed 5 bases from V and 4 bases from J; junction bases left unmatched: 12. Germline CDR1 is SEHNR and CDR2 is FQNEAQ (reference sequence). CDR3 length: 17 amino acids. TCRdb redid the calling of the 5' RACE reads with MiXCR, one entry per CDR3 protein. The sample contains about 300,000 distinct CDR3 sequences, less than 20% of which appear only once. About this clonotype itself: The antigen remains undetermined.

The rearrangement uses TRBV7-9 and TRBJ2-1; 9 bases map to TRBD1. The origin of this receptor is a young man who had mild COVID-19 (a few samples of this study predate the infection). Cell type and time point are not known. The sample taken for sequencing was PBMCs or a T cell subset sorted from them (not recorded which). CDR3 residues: CASSPRDRASLYNEQFF. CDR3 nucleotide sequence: TGTGCCAGCAGCCCTCGGGACAGGGCGAGCTTATACAATGAGCAGTTCTTC.